This T cell receptor (beta chain) comes out of a study of blood T cells in healthy people across ages. Comments on this clonotype: The target antigen is unknown.

V dropped 2 bases and J dropped 5; count of bases not matched to a gene: 15. Germline assignment: CDR1 MDHEN and CDR2 SYDVKM. CDR3 length: 19 residues. Regarding the study as a whole: Underestimates were what the diversity estimates from one million T cells were considered to be. A conclusive naive versus antigen-experienced comparison was prevented by the unsorted PBMCs. Fewer expanded clones and more diversity marked long-lived versus aged donors.

The use of a sample-barcoded 5' primer and a J-beta primer mix characterized a second PCR of about 7 to 12 cycles. Each CDR3 protein is one row after TCRdb ran MiXCR on the 5' RACE reads. The sample consists of 550,000 to 750,000 distinct CDR3 sequences, around a fifth of them appearing once. The sequence was collected from a man between 65 and 85 years old in good health. The J gene is TRBJ2-1, the V gene TRBV28, with 10 bases identical to TRBD2. The sequenced material came from blood. This chain's CDR3 is CASSLVGLLAGVNHNEQFF. In DNA form, the CDR3 reads TGTGCCAGCAGTTTAGTCGGTCTTCTAGCGGGAGTAAACCACAATGAGCAGTTCTTC.